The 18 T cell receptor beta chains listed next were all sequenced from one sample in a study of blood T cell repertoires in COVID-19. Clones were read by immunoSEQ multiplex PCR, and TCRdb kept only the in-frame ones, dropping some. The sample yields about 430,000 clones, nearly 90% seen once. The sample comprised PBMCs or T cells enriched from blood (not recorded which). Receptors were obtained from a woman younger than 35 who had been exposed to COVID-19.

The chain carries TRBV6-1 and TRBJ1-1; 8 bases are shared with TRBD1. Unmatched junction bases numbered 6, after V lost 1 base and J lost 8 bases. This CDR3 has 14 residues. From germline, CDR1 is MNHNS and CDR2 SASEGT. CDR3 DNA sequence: TGTGCCAGCAGTGAAGGGACAGGGTTATCCGAAGCTTTCTTT. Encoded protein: CASSEGTGLSEAFF.

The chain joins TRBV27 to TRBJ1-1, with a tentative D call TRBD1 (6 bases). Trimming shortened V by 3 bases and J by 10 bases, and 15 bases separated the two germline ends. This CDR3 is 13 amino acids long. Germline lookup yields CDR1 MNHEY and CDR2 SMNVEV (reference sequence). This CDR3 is CASSLDSASRAFF. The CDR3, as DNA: TGTGCCAGCAGTTTGGACAGCGCCTCGCGAGCTTTCTTT.

CDR3 in amino acids: CASSLQSGGEQYF. The CDR3 bases are TGTGCCAGCAGCTTACAATCCGGCGGCGAGCAGTACTTC. J is TRBJ2-7 and V is TRBV11-2; D gene uncertain. V lost 2 bases, J lost 6 bases, and 11 bases lay in between. The CDR3 runs 13 residues. Germline lookup yields CDR1 SGHAT and CDR2 FQNNGV.

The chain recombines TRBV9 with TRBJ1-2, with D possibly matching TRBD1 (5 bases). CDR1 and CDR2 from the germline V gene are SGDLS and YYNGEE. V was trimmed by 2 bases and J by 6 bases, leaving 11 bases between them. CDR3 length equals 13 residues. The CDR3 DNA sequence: TGTGCCAGCAGCGTTTTAGGGGCGGATGGCTACACCTTC. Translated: CASSVLGADGYTF.

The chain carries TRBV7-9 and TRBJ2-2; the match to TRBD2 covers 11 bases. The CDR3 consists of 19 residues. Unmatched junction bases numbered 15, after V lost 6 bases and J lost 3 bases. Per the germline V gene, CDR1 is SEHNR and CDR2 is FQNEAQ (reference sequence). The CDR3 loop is CASSPFNLLAGDDTGELFF. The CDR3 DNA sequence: TGTGCCAGCAGTCCATTTAATTTACTAGCGGGGGATGACACCGGGGAGCTGTTTTTT.

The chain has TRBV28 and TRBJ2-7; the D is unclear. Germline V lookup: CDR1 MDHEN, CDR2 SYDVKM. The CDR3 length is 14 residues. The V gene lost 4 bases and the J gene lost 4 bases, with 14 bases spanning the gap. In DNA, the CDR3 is TGTGCCAGCAGTTCTTCTGGCAGGATATACGAGCAGTACTTC. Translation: CASSSSGRIYEQYF.

The CDR3 loop is CASRKKVTTDRPTEAFF. Written as DNA, the CDR3 is TGTGCCAGCAGAAAAAAGGTAACGACCGACAGGCCCACTGAAGCTTTCTTT. The gene calls are TRBV7-9 and TRBJ1-1; tentative D call: TRBD1 (6 bases). The CDR3 has 17 amino acids. Germline loops: CDR1 SEHNR, CDR2 FQNEAQ (reference sequence). V shed 6 bases and J shed 4 bases, with 24 bases lying between them.

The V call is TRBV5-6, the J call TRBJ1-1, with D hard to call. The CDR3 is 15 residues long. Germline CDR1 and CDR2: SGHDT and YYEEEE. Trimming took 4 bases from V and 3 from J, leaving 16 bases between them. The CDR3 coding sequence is TGTGCCAGCAGCCCCACGTGGTTCGGAGACACTGAAGCTTTCTTT. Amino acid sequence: CASSPTWFGDTEAFF.

The CDR3 DNA reads TGTGCCAGCAGTGACCAACTCCCTAGGACAGGAAGGGAAAATTCACCCCTCCACTTT. Protein product: CASSDQLPRTGRENSPLHF. The chain is built from TRBV28 and TRBJ1-6, with 7 bases identical to TRBD1. Germline CDR1 and CDR2: MDHEN and SYDVKM. The CDR3 extends over 19 amino acids. Trimming cost V 5 bases and J 7 bases; bases outside gene matches: 20.

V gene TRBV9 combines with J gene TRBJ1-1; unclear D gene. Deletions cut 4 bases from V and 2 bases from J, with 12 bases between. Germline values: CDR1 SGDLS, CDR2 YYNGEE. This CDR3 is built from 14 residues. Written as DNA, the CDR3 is TGTGCCAGCAGCCCCCGGGAGGGAAACACTGAAGCTTTCTTT. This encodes CASSPREGNTEAFF.

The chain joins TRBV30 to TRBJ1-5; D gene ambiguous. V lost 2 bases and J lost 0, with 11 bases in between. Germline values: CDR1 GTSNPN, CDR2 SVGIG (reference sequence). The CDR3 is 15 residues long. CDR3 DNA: TGTGCCTGGAGTCTGGGTGGGCCTAGCAATCAGCCCCAGCATTTT. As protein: CAWSLGGPSNQPQHF.

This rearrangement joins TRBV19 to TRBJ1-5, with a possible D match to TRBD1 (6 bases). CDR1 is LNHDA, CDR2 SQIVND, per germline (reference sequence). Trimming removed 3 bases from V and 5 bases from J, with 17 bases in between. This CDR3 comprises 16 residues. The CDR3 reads CASSITNRVGDQPQHF. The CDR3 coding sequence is TGTGCCAGTAGTATCACGAACAGGGTGGGGGATCAGCCCCAGCATTTT.

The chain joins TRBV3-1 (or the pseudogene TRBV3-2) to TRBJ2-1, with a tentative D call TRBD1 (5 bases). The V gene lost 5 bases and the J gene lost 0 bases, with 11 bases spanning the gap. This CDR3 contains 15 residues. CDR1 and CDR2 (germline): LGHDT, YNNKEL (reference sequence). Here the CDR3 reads CASSLTGSSYNEQFF. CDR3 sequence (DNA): TGTGCCAGCAGCTTAACAGGCAGCTCCTACAATGAGCAGTTCTTC.

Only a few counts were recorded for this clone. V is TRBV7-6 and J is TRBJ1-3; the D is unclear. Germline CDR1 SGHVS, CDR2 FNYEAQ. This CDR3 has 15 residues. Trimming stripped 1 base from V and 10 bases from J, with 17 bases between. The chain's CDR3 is CASSLEWAGGDTIYF. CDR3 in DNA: TGTGCCAGCAGCTTAGAATGGGCAGGAGGAGATACCATATATTTT.

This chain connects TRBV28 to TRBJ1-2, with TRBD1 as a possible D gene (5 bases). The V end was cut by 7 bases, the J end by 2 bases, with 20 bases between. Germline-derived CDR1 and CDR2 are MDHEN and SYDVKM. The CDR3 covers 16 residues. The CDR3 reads CASTLGWWGENYGYTF. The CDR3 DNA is TGTGCCAGCACCCTAGGGTGGTGGGGCGAGAACTATGGCTACACCTTC.

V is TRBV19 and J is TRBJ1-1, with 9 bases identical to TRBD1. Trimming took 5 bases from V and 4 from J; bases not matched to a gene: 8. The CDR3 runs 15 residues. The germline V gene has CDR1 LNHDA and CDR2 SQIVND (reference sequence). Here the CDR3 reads CASSVWDRAATEAFF. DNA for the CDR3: TGTGCCAGTAGTGTCTGGGACAGGGCGGCCACTGAAGCTTTCTTT.

For the CDR3, the DNA is TGTGCCAGCAGTCGTCCCGGGGGGGCAGATACGCAGTATTTT. Residues: CASSRPGGADTQYF. The chain couples TRBV28 to TRBJ2-3, with TRBD2 matching 8 bases. The CDR3 totals 14 residues. Per the germline V gene, CDR1 is MDHEN and CDR2 is SYDVKM. The V gene end was trimmed by 5 bases and the J gene end by 4 bases; junction bases not matched to a gene: 5.

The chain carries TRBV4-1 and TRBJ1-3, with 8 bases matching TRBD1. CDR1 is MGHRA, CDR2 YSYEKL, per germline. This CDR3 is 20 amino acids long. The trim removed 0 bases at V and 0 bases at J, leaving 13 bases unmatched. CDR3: CASSQDTRDRPKSSGNTIYF. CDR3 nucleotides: TGCGCCAGCAGCCAAGATACAAGGGACAGGCCGAAGAGCTCTGGAAACACCATATATTTT.